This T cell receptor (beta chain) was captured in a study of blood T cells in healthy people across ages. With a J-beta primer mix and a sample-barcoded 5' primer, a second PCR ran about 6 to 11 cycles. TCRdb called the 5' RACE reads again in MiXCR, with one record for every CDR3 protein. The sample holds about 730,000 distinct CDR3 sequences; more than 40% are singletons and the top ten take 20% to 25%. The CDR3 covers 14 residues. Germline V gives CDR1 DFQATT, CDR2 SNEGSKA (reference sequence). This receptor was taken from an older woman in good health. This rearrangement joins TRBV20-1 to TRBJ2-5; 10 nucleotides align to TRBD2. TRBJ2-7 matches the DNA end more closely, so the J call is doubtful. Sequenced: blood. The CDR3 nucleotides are TGCAGTGCTAGTCCTAGCGGGAGACTCGGCGAGCAGTACTTC. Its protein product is CSASPSGRLGEQYF.